The next 31 T cell receptor beta chains were all read from a single sample in a study of cytomegalovirus exposure and HLA in healthy donors. With 60 Vbeta and 13 Jbeta primers, the PCR was carried out. This table comes from immunoSEQ multiplex PCR, and its TCRdb copy is limited to in-frame clones, with some not included. The profile shows 110,000 or so clones, roughly four fifths of them singletons. Sequencing input: PBMCs. These TCRs come from a man aged 50 to 59 in good health and CMV-seropositive.

V gene TRBV18 combines with J gene TRBJ1-1; 7 positions match TRBD1. CDR3 size: 14 residues. V lost 6 bases to trimming and J lost 0 bases; unmatched junction nucleotides: 4. Germline V CDR1 and CDR2: KGHSH, LQKENI. CDR3 region: CASSIGQVNTEAFF. CDR3 coding DNA: TGTGCCAGCTCGATAGGACAGGTGAACACTGAAGCTTTCTTT.

The chain links TRBV7-2 to TRBJ1-2, with TRBD1 matching 8 bases. V shed 5 bases and J 6 bases; nucleotides not matched to a gene: 11. This CDR3 comprises 15 residues. CDR1 and CDR2 from the germline V gene are SGHTA and FQGNSA. CDR3 sequence: CASSRDLLTGDGYTF. The CDR3 DNA reads as TGTGCCAGCAGCCGCGACCTTTTGACAGGGGATGGCTACACCTTC.

This sequence joins TRBV27 and TRBJ2-2, with 8 bases aligning to TRBD1. From germline, CDR1 is MNHEY and CDR2 SMNVEV (reference sequence). This CDR3 has 14 residues. Losses at the gene ends were 7 bases for V and 4 bases for J; bases not matched to a gene: 5. The CDR3 is CASTDRASTGELFF. The CDR3 DNA reads TGTGCCAGCACGGACAGGGCGAGCACCGGGGAGCTGTTTTTT.

This sequence joins TRBV5-1 and TRBJ1-1; D is uncertain. The CDR3 is 15 residues long. Germline CDR1 is SGHRS and CDR2 is YFSETQ. V was trimmed by 4 bases and J by 1 base, leaving 14 bases between them. The CDR3 DNA is TGCGCCAGCAGCATGCCGGAGAGGCCGAACACTGAAGCTTTCTTT. This codes for CASSMPERPNTEAFF.

The genes are TRBV5-1 and TRBJ2-7; 10 bases are shared with TRBD1. This CDR3 comprises 16 residues. Germline CDR1 is SGHRS and CDR2 is YFSETQ. Unmatched junction bases numbered 5, after V lost 0 bases and J lost 2 bases. The CDR3 nucleotides read TGCGCCAGCAGCTTGGACGGGACAGGGGCGACCTACGAGCAGTACTTC. Its protein is CASSLDGTGATYEQYF.

The chain links TRBV6-1 to TRBJ1-3; D uncertain. V was cut by 3 bases and J by 0 bases, with 9 bases left in between. Germline CDR1 is MNHNS and CDR2 is SASEGT. The CDR3 sequence is 15 residues long. CDR3 nucleotide sequence: TGTGCCAGCAGTGAGGCAGGAATCTCTGGAAACACCATATATTTT. This gives the protein CASSEAGISGNTIYF.

V and J are TRBV2 and TRBJ2-5, with 7 nucleotides matching TRBD1. The length of the CDR3 is 15 residues. Germline CDR1 and CDR2: SNHLY and FYNNEI. The J segment lost 3 bases and the V segment lost 6 bases, leaving 10 bases of the junction unmatched. In DNA, the CDR3 is TGTGCCAGCAGGGTACACAGGGGTGGGGAAGAGACCCAGTACTTC. This translates into CASRVHRGGEETQYF.

About this clone: The junction and the germline gene differ at one end; a read error may be behind it. The gene calls are TRBV11-2 and TRBJ1-2; D not certain. The CDR3 is made up of 12 amino acids. Germline V gives CDR1 SGHAT, CDR2 FQNNGV. The CDR3 coding sequence is TGTGCCAGCAGCCTACTGTCTTATGCCTACACCTTC. Protein product: CASSLLSYAYTF. Using reference TRBV11-2 and TRBJ1-2 for the parts outside the CDR3, the full variable domain is EAGVAQSPRYKIIEKRQSVAFWCNPISGHATLYWYQQILGQGPKLLIQFQNNGVVDDSQLPKDRFSAERLKGVDSTLKIQPAKLEDSAVYLCASSLLSYAYTFGSGTRLTVV.

This clone appeared once. The chain carries TRBV5-4 and TRBJ2-1; 9 bases match TRBD2. There are 15 residues in the CDR3. The ends lost 6 bases at V and 9 bases at J; junction bases unmatched: 13. Looked up from germline, CDR1 is SGHNT and CDR2 is YYREEE (reference sequence). The CDR3 sequence is CASIAGTSSEGEQFF. CDR3 bases: TGTGCCAGCATCGCCGGGACTAGCTCCGAGGGTGAGCAGTTCTTC.

The J gene is TRBJ1-2, the V gene TRBV27; 7 bases fit TRBD1. Germline CDR1 MNHEY, CDR2 SMNVEV (reference sequence). This CDR3 contains 14 residues. The V gene end was trimmed by 5 bases and the J gene end by 3 bases; junction bases not matched to a gene: 6. The CDR3 sequence: CASSETGMDYGYTF. The CDR3 DNA reads TGTGCCAGCAGTGAGACAGGGATGGACTATGGCTACACCTTC.

This chain links TRBV27 with TRBJ2-7; maybe TRBD2 (6 bases). V was clipped by 5 bases and J by 6 bases, with 20 bases between them. CDR3 length: 15 residues. In germline, CDR1 is MNHEY, CDR2 SMNVEV (reference sequence). This CDR3 reads CASSLTPVRGGEQYF. CDR3 in DNA: TGTGCCAGCAGTCTAACCCCGGTGAGGGGAGGCGAGCAGTACTTC.

The rearrangement uses TRBV28 and TRBJ2-1; 7 bases align to TRBD1. The CDR3 totals 19 residues. V dropped 4 bases and J dropped 5; count of bases not matched to a gene: 20. CDR1 MDHEN and CDR2 SYDVKM come from the germline V gene. This CDR3 is CASSSRSPSTGTADNEQFF. For the CDR3, the DNA is TGTGCCAGCAGTTCCCGGTCTCCCTCTACTGGGACAGCTGACAATGAGCAGTTCTTC. Filled out from reference TRBV28 and TRBJ2-1, the complete variable domain reads DVKVTQSSRYLVKRTGEKVFLECVQDMDHENMFWYRQDPGLGLRLIYFSYDVKMKEKGDIPEGYSVSREKKERFSLILESASTNQTSMYLCASSSRSPSTGTADNEQFFGPGTRLTVL.

V and J are TRBV19 and TRBJ1-5; D possibly corresponds to TRBD1 (6 bases). Germline lookup yields CDR1 LNHDA and CDR2 SQIVND (reference sequence). The CDR3 runs to 12 residues. The germline V and J ends were trimmed by 10 bases and 5 bases, with 12 bases remaining between them. Written as DNA, the CDR3 is TGTGCCACTCAGGGGAGGGATCAGCCCCAGCATTTT. It encodes CATQGRDQPQHF. The full variable domain, in which reference TRBV19 and TRBJ1-5 provide the parts outside the CDR3, is DGGITQSPKYLFRKEGQNVTLSCEQNLNHDAMYWYRQDPGQGLRLIYYSQIVNDFQKGDIAEGYSVSREKKESFPLTVTSAQKNPTAFYLCATQGRDQPQHFGDGTRLSIL.

The chain employs TRBV19 and TRBJ2-4; no reliable D call. Deletions cut 6 bases from V and 0 bases from J, with 12 bases between. CDR3 size: 15 residues. Germline CDR1 and CDR2: LNHDA and SQIVND (reference sequence). Written as DNA, the CDR3 is TGTGCCAGTAGACCAATTACAGAAGCCAAAAACATTCAGTACTTC. It codes for CASRPITEAKNIQYF.

V gene TRBV7-9 combines with J gene TRBJ2-1; 7 bases align to TRBD2. Germline loops: CDR1 SEHNR, CDR2 FQNEAQ (reference sequence). The CDR3 loop spans 16 amino acids. V lost 1 base and J lost 3; bases outside the gene matches: 6. The CDR3 DNA sequence: TGTGCCAGCAGCTTAGTGTCGGGGGGACTCTACAATGAGCAGTTCTTC. Amino acid sequence: CASSLVSGGLYNEQFF.

The CDR3 here is CAISEAGPTPYEQYF. CDR3 DNA: TGTGCCATCAGTGAGGCGGGACCCACTCCCTACGAGCAGTACTTC. This chain links TRBV10-3 with TRBJ2-7; the D gene is possibly TRBD2 (6 bases). CDR3 length: 15 amino acids. V dropped 2 bases and J dropped 2 bases, with 13 bases sitting between them. Germline assignment: CDR1 ENHRY and CDR2 SYGVKD.

This chain links TRBV5-1 with TRBJ2-3; TRBD2 matches 12 bases. V was pared by 4 bases and J by 4 bases, with 7 bases of the junction left unmatched. Per germline, CDR1 SGHRS and CDR2 YFSETQ. CDR3 size: 16 residues. The CDR3 DNA reads TGCGCCAGCAGCCCAGGGCTAGCGGGAGGGCCAGATACGCAGTATTTT. This encodes CASSPGLAGGPDTQYF.

The chain is built from TRBV25-1 and TRBJ1-4, with a possible D match to TRBD1 (5 bases). Germline V lookup: CDR1 MGHDK, CDR2 SYGVNS. This CDR3 is 13 amino acids long. The V end was cut by 4 bases, the J end by 13 bases, with 16 bases between. The CDR3 DNA reads as TGTGCCAGCAGTGCCCTCTCCAGGGTGGGACTGTTTTTT. Protein product: CASSALSRVGLFF.

This clone has just one count. The V call is TRBV18, the J call TRBJ2-7, with 7 bases identical to TRBD1. From germline, CDR1 is KGHSH and CDR2 LQKENI. The CDR3 totals 13 residues. The V segment lost 2 bases and the J segment 7 bases; nucleotides outside the gene matches: 5. The CDR3 here is CASSPNTGEEQYF. DNA for the CDR3: TGTGCCAGCTCACCAAACACAGGGGAAGAGCAGTACTTC.

The V and J genes are TRBV7-9 and TRBJ2-5, with 11 bases lining up with TRBD2. The CDR3 length is 14 residues. Trimming cost V 5 bases and J 5 bases; bases outside gene matches: 4. Germline V lookup: CDR1 SEHNR, CDR2 FQNEAQ (reference sequence). The CDR3 bases are TGTGCCAGCAGCCTGTCTAGCGGGAGGGAGACCCAGTACTTC. Translating it yields CASSLSSGRETQYF. Using reference TRBV7-9 and TRBJ2-5 for the parts outside the CDR3, the full variable domain is DTGVSQNPRHKITKRGQNVTFRCDPISEHNRLYWYRQTLGQGPEFLTYFQNEAQLEKSRLLSDRFSAERPKGSFSTLEIQRTEQGDSAMYLCASSLSSGRETQYFGPGTRLLVL.

The chain links TRBV6-1 to TRBJ2-1; 7 bases fit TRBD2. From germline, CDR1 is MNHNS and CDR2 SASEGT. Trimming removed 7 bases from V and 7 bases from J; junction bases left unmatched: 10. The CDR3 is made up of 14 amino acids. CDR3 residues: CASNRLASQNEQFF. As DNA, the CDR3 is TGTGCCAGCAACCGACTAGCAAGCCAGAATGAGCAGTTCTTC.

The gene calls are TRBV10-1 and TRBJ1-1, with 9 bases matching TRBD1. The germline gives CDR1 WNHNN, CDR2 SYGVQD (reference sequence). J lost 5 bases, V lost 5 bases, and 9 bases had no gene match. The length of the CDR3 is 15 residues. The CDR3 DNA follows: TGCGCCAGCAGTAAGAGGACAGGGGTGATGACTGAAGCTTTCTTT. Residues: CASSKRTGVMTEAFF.

This sequence joins TRBV6-1 and TRBJ1-2, with 7 positions matching TRBD1. Trimming took 2 bases from V and 3 from J; bases not matched to a gene: 6. Germline CDR1 and CDR2: MNHNS and SASEGT. The CDR3 runs 15 residues. CDR3 nucleotide sequence: TGTGCCAGCAGTGAACGAGGGGGCTCGGACTATGGCTACACCTTC. It translates to CASSERGGSDYGYTF.

This chain uses TRBV6-5 with TRBJ1-5; 7 bases match TRBD1. Germline trimming cut 5 bases from V and 7 bases from J; bases unmatched to any gene: 8. This CDR3 spans 14 amino acids. Germline V CDR1 and CDR2: MNHEY, SVGAGI. The CDR3 spells CASSPTGQGQPQHF. The CDR3 DNA reads as TGTGCCAGCAGTCCGACAGGGCAGGGACAGCCCCAGCATTTT.

The CDR3 region has the DNA TGTGCCACCAGCAGAGATTGGACAGGGGGCCTGTACGAGCAGTACTTC. Its protein is CATSRDWTGGLYEQYF. The chain employs TRBV15 and TRBJ2-7, with 11 bases aligning to TRBD1. Germline loops: CDR1 LNHNV, CDR2 YYDKDF (reference sequence). J gave up 4 bases and V 0 bases, and 5 bases lay outside the gene matches. The CDR3 has 16 amino acids.

This chain uses TRBV28 with TRBJ1-5, with TRBD1 identical over 7 bases. CDR1 MDHEN and CDR2 SYDVKM come from the germline V gene. V shed 6 bases and J 4 bases; nucleotides not matched to a gene: 12. The CDR3 is 16 residues long. For the CDR3, the DNA is TGTGCCAGCAGCCAGCGAAGACAGGGACTGAATCAGCCCCAGCATTTT. This translates into CASSQRRQGLNQPQHF.

The chain employs TRBV2 and TRBJ2-3; no firm D call. V gave up 3 bases and J gave up 6 bases, with 10 bases separating them. Germline V CDR1 and CDR2: SNHLY, FYNNEI. The CDR3 runs 13 residues. In nucleotides, the CDR3 is TGTGCCAGCAGTGATCGACTCGGCGATACGCAGTATTTT. Its translation: CASSDRLGDTQYF.

The chain couples TRBV5-1 to TRBJ2-7; TRBD1 agrees at 11 bases. The CDR3 has 15 amino acids. J lost 4 bases, V lost 0 bases, and 3 bases had no gene match. CDR1 SGHRS and CDR2 YFSETQ come from the germline V gene. CDR3 sequence (DNA): TGCGCCAGCAGCTTGGCGGGGACAGGGGGTTACGAGCAGTACTTC. Its translation is CASSLAGTGGYEQYF.

The chain links TRBV4-1 to TRBJ1-5; D not resolved. V lost 3 bases, J lost 4 bases, and 13 bases lay in between. This CDR3 comprises 15 residues. In germline, CDR1 is MGHRA, CDR2 YSYEKL. This CDR3 is CASSQSWTPNQPQHF. CDR3 nucleotide sequence: TGCGCCAGCAGCCAGTCTTGGACTCCTAATCAGCCCCAGCATTTT.

As to this clone: The junction shows a germline mismatch at one end, possibly a read error. This CDR3 is also generated by other DNA sequences in the sample. The chain links TRBV28 to TRBJ2-3, with 8 bases fitting TRBD2. The CDR3 covers 16 residues. Per germline, CDR1 MDHEN and CDR2 SYDVKM. CDR3 in amino acids: CASSPPGLASTDTQYF. The CDR3, as DNA: TGCGCCAGCAGCCCCCCCGGACTAGCCAGCACAGATACGCAGTATTTT.

The chain joins TRBV6-1 to TRBJ2-1, with 7 bases identical to TRBD2. Unmatched junction bases numbered 4, after V lost 0 bases and J lost 5 bases. CDR1 MNHNS and CDR2 SASEGT come from the germline V gene. This CDR3 is 15 amino acids long. CDR3 protein: CASSEAVAGDNEQFF. DNA for the CDR3: TGTGCCAGCAGTGAAGCGGTCGCGGGGGACAATGAGCAGTTCTTC.